The 16 T cell receptor beta chains below were found in one sample sequenced in a study of regulatory T cells in long-lasting Graves disease. Described time point: newly diagnosed GD, antithyroid drugs for less than 3 months. TCR sequences were obtained from RNA taken from PBMCs. HTBI primers from iRepertoire and Arm-PCR of CDR3 regions yielded the TCR beta libraries. TCRdb ran MiXCR on the multiplex PCR reads and lists one entry per CDR3 protein. Here the sample spans about 560,000 distinct CDR3 sequences, roughly 15% being singletons. The same sample was also studied in work on T cells in Graves' hyperthyroidism and ophthalmopathy.

The starting material was peripheral blood mononuclear cells (PBMCs), obtained at new diagnosis, from a patient treated with antithyroid drugs. Source of these receptors: a man between 18 and 29 years old with Graves disease.

This clonotype occurred many times. The genes are TRBV29-1 and TRBJ2-1; perhaps D is TRBD1 or TRBD2 (5 bases each). Trimming stripped 7 bases from V and 6 bases from J, with 19 bases between. This CDR3 comprises 14 residues. Germline values: CDR1 SQVTM, CDR2 ANQGSEA. Here the CDR3 reads CSGTGTPLGNEQFF. DNA of the CDR3: TGCAGCGGTACCGGGACGCCCTTAGGCAATGAGCAGTTCTTC.

The V gene is TRBV6-9, the J gene TRBJ2-5, with 9 positions matching TRBD1. From germline, CDR1 is MNHGY and CDR2 SVAAGI. The CDR3 covers 15 residues. J was trimmed by 5 bases and V by 3 bases; bases with no gene match: 7. CDR3 nucleotide sequence: TGTGCCAGCAGTTACGGGACAGGGCCTTTGGAGACCCAGTACTTC. Protein: CASSYGTGPLETQYF.

There are many counts of this clonotype. The V and J genes are TRBV3-1 and TRBJ1-5; D is uncertain. The germline V gene has CDR1 LGHDT and CDR2 YNNKEL (reference sequence). The CDR3 length is 14 residues. Trimming took 1 base from V and 0 from J, leaving 4 bases between them. The CDR3 region has the DNA TGTGCCAGCAGCCAAGGTTATAGCAATCAGCCCCAGCATTTT. It codes for CASSQGYSNQPQHF.

In this sample, this clonotype turned up a few times. The chain joins TRBV10-3 to TRBJ1-5; D is possibly TRBD1 (5 bases). Germline CDR1 and CDR2: ENHRY and SYGVKD. This CDR3 is built from 14 residues. Trimming stripped 4 bases from V and 4 bases from J, with 11 bases between. In DNA, the CDR3 is TGTGCCATCAGTGGGGGGGGTGATAATCAGCCCCAGCATTTT. Translating it yields CAISGGGDNQPQHF.

Comments on this clonotype: Its ends do not fully match the called genes, so a read error is possible. This chain links TRBV6-2 or TRBV6-3 with TRBJ1-1; perhaps TRBD1 as D (6 bases). Per the germline V gene, CDR1 is MNHEY and CDR2 is SVGEGT. The CDR3 loop spans 13 amino acids. CDR3 loop: CASVRRQDIEVFF. The CDR3 nucleotides are TGTGCCAGCGTCAGAAGACAGGATATTGAAGTTTTCTTT.

This clonotype has just a few counts. Here the CDR3 reads CASSGGGAGQPQHF. DNA of the CDR3: TGTGCCAGCAGCGGAGGGGGTGCGGGTCAGCCCCAGCATTTT. The chain combines TRBV7-8 with TRBJ1-5; perhaps TRBD1 as D (6 bases). The length of the CDR3 is 14 residues. V dropped 5 bases and J dropped 6 bases, with 14 bases sitting between them. The germline V gene encodes CDR1 SGHVS and CDR2 FQNEAQ.

This clonotype has a handful of counts. V gene TRBV5-1 combines with J gene TRBJ2-6, with no clear D. Trimming took 4 bases from V and 0 from J, leaving 5 bases between them. CDR1 and CDR2 (germline): SGHRS, YFSETQ. The CDR3 totals 14 residues. CDR3 protein: CASSINSGANVLTF. In DNA form, the CDR3 reads TGCGCCAGCAGCATAAACTCTGGGGCCAACGTCCTGACTTTC.

This clonotype appeared once. J is TRBJ1-5 and V is TRBV4-1; 8 positions agree with TRBD1. CDR3 size: 16 residues. The V segment lost 4 bases and the J segment 1 base; nucleotides outside the gene matches: 6. The germline CDR1 and CDR2 sequences are MGHRA and YSYEKL. This chain's CDR3 is CASSRLRQGSNQPQHF. Here the CDR3 DNA reads TGCGCCAGCAGCCGACTAAGACAGGGGAGCAATCAGCCCCAGCATTTT.

On this clonotype itself: A junction boundary mismatches the germline segment, possibly from a read error. This chain connects TRBV3-1 to TRBJ2-5; the D gene is possibly TRBD1 (6 bases). CDR1 and CDR2 from the germline V gene are LGHDT and YNNKEL (reference sequence). CDR3 length equals 13 residues. CDR3 DNA sequence: TGTGCCAGCAACCAACAGGGTAAAGAGACCCAGTACTTC. Protein: CASNQQGKETQYF.

V and J are TRBV6-2 or TRBV6-3 and TRBJ2-2, with TRBD2 matching 7 bases. J was trimmed by 6 bases and V by 2 bases; bases with no gene match: 6. The germline gives CDR1 MNHEY, CDR2 SVGEGT. There are 15 residues in the CDR3. CDR3 protein: CASSYRRGKAGELFF. CDR3 nucleotide sequence: TGTGCCAGCAGTTACCGGCGGGGGAAGGCCGGGGAGCTGTTTTTT.

The J gene is TRBJ2-5, the V gene TRBV5-1; 8 bases agree with TRBD2. V dropped 0 bases and J dropped 5; count of bases not matched to a gene: 12. The CDR3 totals 17 residues. Germline CDR1 reads SGHRS; CDR2 reads YFSETQ. The CDR3 spells CASSLEGREGLHETQYF. The CDR3 DNA sequence: TGCGCCAGCAGCTTGGAGGGCCGGGAGGGCCTTCACGAGACCCAGTACTTC.

A remark on this clonotype: A much larger clone lies one base from this, so it may be a read error. V is TRBV19 and J is TRBJ1-1, with D unresolved. V was shortened by 5 bases and J by 0 bases, with 13 bases between the two germline ends. The germline V gene has CDR1 LNHDA and CDR2 SQIVND (reference sequence). CDR3 length equals 15 residues. The CDR3: CASSLWSMMNTEAFF. As DNA, the CDR3 is TGTGCCAGTAGTTTATGGTCGATGATGAACACTGAAGCTTTCTTT.

The DNA for the CDR3 is TGCGCCAGCAGCCAAAGACTAGCGGGAAGGGGCACAGATACGCAGTATTTT. This gives the protein CASSQRLAGRGTDTQYF. The genes are TRBV4-1 and TRBJ2-3; 11 nucleotides line up with TRBD2. In germline, CDR1 is MGHRA, CDR2 YSYEKL. The J segment lost 1 base and the V segment lost 2 bases, leaving 5 bases of the junction unmatched. The CDR3 loop spans 17 amino acids.

In its sample, this clonotype was seen a few times. The rearrangement joins TRBV5-4 to TRBJ2-1, with 10 bases matching TRBD1. Germline trimming cut 5 bases from V and 6 bases from J; bases unmatched to any gene: 8. CDR3 length: 15 residues. Germline V CDR1 and CDR2: SGHNT, YYREEE (reference sequence). CDR3 sequence reads: CASRGRDRGTNEQFF. CDR3 coding DNA: TGTGCCAGCAGAGGCCGGGACAGGGGTACCAATGAGCAGTTCTTC. Full variable domain (remainder filled in from reference TRBV5-4 and TRBJ2-1): ETGVTQSPTHLIKTRGQQVTLRCSSQSGHNTVSWYQQALGQGPQFIFQYYREEENGRGNFPPRFSGLQFPNYSSELNVNALELDDSALYLCASRGRDRGTNEQFFGPGTRLTVL.

The chain links TRBV7-3 to TRBJ2-1, with 7 bases aligning to TRBD2. J was trimmed by 4 bases and V by 4 bases; bases with no gene match: 13. This CDR3 is built from 17 residues. CDR1 and CDR2 from the germline V gene are SGHTA and FQGTGA. CDR3 loop: CASSSRTGTTLYNEQFF. In DNA, the CDR3 is TGTGCCAGCAGCTCGAGAACCGGGACTACCTTGTACAATGAGCAGTTCTTC.

This clonotype was recorded many times. This sequence joins TRBV3-1 and TRBJ2-7; possible D gene TRBD2, 6 bases. The CDR3 consists of 16 residues. V lost 1 base and J 7 bases, leaving 20 bases between the germline ends. CDR1 is LGHDT and CDR2 is YNNKEL in the germline V gene (reference sequence). CDR3 amino acids: CASSQGRRAGRMEQYF. The CDR3 DNA is TGTGCCAGCAGCCAAGGGCGTCGAGCGGGTAGAATGGAGCAGTACTTC.